The 28 T cell receptor gamma chains given below trace back to one sample, sequenced in a study of Vδ1+ human thymocytes. Study-wide results and limits: Highly polyclonal TRG and TRD repertoires with Gaussian CDR3 length distributions appeared in thymus.

Their specific antigens are unknown. Extracted RNA was reverse transcribed into cDNA. The CDR3 regions were amplified by multiplex PCR from V-gene primers to a constant-region primer. TCRdb re-called the multiplex PCR reads via CATT. The repertoire holds under 25,000 gamma-chain clones, roughly 15% seen once, with about 2% in the top ten. The sample comprised Vdelta1+ gamma-delta thymocytes from the thymus. Subset here: FACS-sorted CD3+ TCRalphabeta- TCRVdelta1+ TCRVdelta2- thymocytes. These receptors were obtained from a child less than two years old who had congenital heart surgery.

The chain recombines TRGV4 with TRGJP. The germline gives CDR1 EGSTGY, CDR2 YDSYTSSV. The CDR3 length is 14 residues. V gave up 4 bases and J gave up 7 bases; unmatched junction bases: 1. The CDR3: CATWDELGKKIKVF. The DNA for the CDR3 is TGTGCCACCTGGGACGAGTTGGGCAAAAAAATCAAGGTATTT.

In its sample, this clone is medium-sized. The sample carries other DNA sequences with the same CDR3. This sequence joins TRGV2 and TRGJ1 or TRGJ2. Germline assignment: CDR1 EGSNGY and CDR2 YDSYNSKV. V shed 0 bases and J 5 bases; nucleotides not matched to a gene: 4. CDR3 length: 13 residues. The CDR3 spells CATWDGQNYKKLF. In DNA, the CDR3 is TGTGCCACCTGGGACGGGCAGAATTATAAGAAACTCTTT.

As to this clone: The junction shows a germline mismatch at one end, possibly a read error. Other DNA sequences in this sample translate to the same CDR3. This sequence joins TRGV4 and TRGJ1 or TRGJ2. This CDR3 spans 12 amino acids. Germline V gives CDR1 EGSTGY, CDR2 YDSYTSSV. The CDR3 DNA follows: TGTGCCACCTGGAATGGGTTGGGCAAGAAACTCTTT. The encoded protein is CATWNGLGKKLF.

In this sample, this clone turned up a few times. The V gene is TRGV5, the J gene TRGJ1 or TRGJ2. This CDR3 has 13 amino acids. V trimming: 0 bases; J trimming: 7 bases; junction bases outside the gene matches: 6. Per germline, CDR1 VINAFY and CDR2 YDVSNSKD. The CDR3 DNA reads TGTGCCACCTGGGACAGGGAGTGGTATAAGAAACTCTTT. This sequence encodes CATWDREWYKKLF.

With regard to this clone: This sample includes further DNA sequences coding for the same CDR3. The chain combines TRGV9 with TRGJ1 or TRGJ2. The ends lost 0 bases at V and 6 bases at J; junction bases unmatched: 5. CDR1 GITISATS and CDR2 ISYDGTV come from the germline V gene (reference sequence). This CDR3 has 13 residues. The DNA for the CDR3 is TGTGCCTTGTGGGAGGTGAGGGGTTATAAGAAACTCTTT. This encodes CALWEVRGYKKLF.

This chain uses TRGV8 with TRGJ1 or TRGJ2. V was clipped by 1 base and J by 0 bases; unmatched bases: 3. Per the germline V gene, CDR1 is VENAVY and CDR2 is YDSYNSRV. The CDR3 consists of 14 residues. CDR3 region: CATWDSGNYYKKLF. The CDR3 bases are TGTGCCACCTGGGATAGCGGGAATTATTATAAGAAACTCTTT.

By share, this clone ranks as medium-sized. This chain connects TRGV4 to TRGJ1 or TRGJ2. This CDR3 is built from 12 residues. Losses at the gene ends were 6 bases for V and 1 base for J; bases not matched to a gene: 3. Germline V gene sequence: CDR1 EGSTGY, CDR2 YDSYTSSV. Here the CDR3 reads CATWNNYYKKLF. The CDR3 bases are TGTGCCACCTGGAATAATTATTATAAGAAACTCTTT.

Only a few counts were recorded for this clone. This CDR3 is also generated by other DNA sequences in the sample. This chain uses TRGV9 with TRGJ1 or TRGJ2. The CDR3 has 13 residues. CDR1 is GITISATS, CDR2 ISYDGTV, per germline (reference sequence). V lost 2 bases to trimming and J lost 4 bases; unmatched junction nucleotides: 5. Written as DNA, the CDR3 is TGTGCCTTGTGGGAGGACCGATATTATAAGAAACTCTTT. Encoded protein: CALWEDRYYKKLF.

In its sample, this clone ranks as medium-sized. The chain joins TRGV4 to TRGJ1 or TRGJ2. The J segment lost 5 bases and the V segment lost 4 bases, leaving 2 bases of the junction unmatched. Germline loops: CDR1 EGSTGY, CDR2 YDSYTSSV. The CDR3 spans 11 residues. CDR3 in amino acids: CATWEDYKKLF. DNA of the CDR3: TGTGCCACCTGGGAAGATTATAAGAAACTCTTT.

There are a few counts of this clone. A much bigger clone sits one base away, suggesting this may be a read error. Other DNA sequences within the sample encode an identical CDR3. The J gene is TRGJ1 or TRGJ2, the V gene TRGV9. This CDR3 region has 13 residues. Germline values: CDR1 GITISATS, CDR2 ISYDGTV (reference sequence). In DNA form, the CDR3 reads TGCGCCTTGTGGGAGCTGAATTATTATAAGAAACTCTTT. Protein: CALWELNYYKKLF.

This chain joins TRGV3 and TRGJ1 or TRGJ2. Germline V lookup: CDR1 VTNTFY, CDR2 YDVSTARD (reference sequence). Trimming cost V 3 bases and J 12 bases; bases outside gene matches: 11. This CDR3 region has 12 residues. The CDR3 coding sequence is TGTGCCACCTGGGACCCTAAGTTTTGGAAACTCTTT. Translation gives CATWDPKFWKLF.

This clone showed up just a few times. V usage is TRGV3 and J usage is TRGJ1 or TRGJ2. V trimming: 3 bases; J trimming: 0 bases; junction bases outside the gene matches: 8. Germline V CDR1 and CDR2: VTNTFY, YDVSTARD (reference sequence). The CDR3 sequence is 15 residues long. The CDR3 here is CATWDVSPNYYKKLF. CDR3 DNA: TGTGCCACCTGGGACGTCTCTCCGAATTATTATAAGAAACTCTTT.

For this clone: This may be a read error, as it is one base from a much larger clone. This chain uses TRGV8 with TRGJ1 or TRGJ2. The CDR3 covers 12 residues. V was clipped by 4 bases and J by 3 bases; unmatched bases: 3. The germline V gene encodes CDR1 VENAVY and CDR2 YDSYNSRV. CDR3 region: CATWDIYYKKLF. DNA of the CDR3: TGTGCCACCTGGGACATTTATTATAAGAAACTCTTT.

As concerns this clone: Other DNA variants within this sample encode the same CDR3. The chain recombines TRGV9 with TRGJ1 or TRGJ2. Losses at the gene ends were 10 bases for V and 6 bases for J; bases not matched to a gene: 3. The CDR3 sequence is 9 residues long. Germline lookup yields CDR1 GITISATS and CDR2 ISYDGTV (reference sequence). As DNA, the CDR3 is TGTGCCTTAGGTTATAAGAAACTCTTT. Amino acid sequence: CALGYKKLF.

The chain employs TRGV9 and TRGJ1 or TRGJ2. Germline V gene lookup returns CDR1 GITISATS and CDR2 ISYDGTV (reference sequence). This CDR3 has 14 amino acids. V gave up 0 bases and J gave up 7 bases; unmatched junction bases: 9. The CDR3 DNA sequence: TGTGCCTTGTGGGAGGTGTGGGCTGGGTATAAGAAACTCTTT. This translates into CALWEVWAGYKKLF.

With regard to this clone: This sample also contains other DNA sequences that code for the same CDR3. The V call is TRGV3, the J call TRGJP2. Looked up from germline, CDR1 is VTNTFY and CDR2 is YDVSTARD (reference sequence). With V trimmed by 0 bases and J by 1 base, 2 bases remained unmatched. The CDR3 sequence is 15 residues long. The CDR3 DNA is TGTGCCACCTGGGACAGGGCTAGTAGTGATTGGATCAAGACGTTT. It is translated as CATWDRASSDWIKTF.

The chain employs TRGV2 and TRGJ1 or TRGJ2. CDR1 and CDR2 from the germline V gene are EGSNGY and YDSYNSKV. V shed 0 bases, J shed 9 bases, and the junction held 8 bases outside the gene matches. The CDR3 extends over 13 amino acids. CDR3 residues: CATWDGPSLKKLF. The CDR3 DNA reads TGTGCCACCTGGGACGGGCCTTCCCTTAAGAAACTCTTT.

Notes on this clone: The same CDR3 can be traced to other DNA sequences in this sample. V gene TRGV8 combines with J gene TRGJP2. J was trimmed by 5 bases and V by 1 base; bases with no gene match: 7. This CDR3 comprises 15 residues. The germline gives CDR1 VENAVY, CDR2 YDSYNSRV. The CDR3 DNA follows: TGTGCCACCTGGGATAGAGGAGGGAGTGATTGGATCAAGACGTTT. Translation gives CATWDRGGSDWIKTF.

The V call is TRGV9, the J call TRGJ1 or TRGJ2. The germline V gene has CDR1 GITISATS and CDR2 ISYDGTV (reference sequence). This CDR3 region has 15 residues. Trimming removed 1 base from V and 0 bases from J; junction bases left unmatched: 6. CDR3 nucleotide sequence: TGTGCCTTGTGGGAGGTCAGAAAGAATTATTATAAGAAACTCTTT. This sequence encodes CALWEVRKNYYKKLF.

On this clone itself: Germline is not matched at one junction end, which may reflect a read error. The chain employs TRGV3 and TRGJ1 or TRGJ2. The germline CDR1 and CDR2 sequences are VTNTFY and YDVSTARD (reference sequence). This CDR3 comprises 11 residues. CDR3 sequence reads: CATWGRQTKLF. The CDR3, as DNA: TGTGCCACCTGGGGCAGGCAGACGAAACTCTTT.

This clone has a handful of counts. The chain has TRGV3 and TRGJP. The V gene end was trimmed by 3 bases and the J gene end by 7 bases; junction bases not matched to a gene: 3. The length of the CDR3 is 15 residues. The germline CDR1 and CDR2 sequences are VTNTFY and YDVSTARD (reference sequence). CDR3 DNA sequence: TGTGCCACCTGGGACGGGGAGTTGGGCAAAAAAATCAAGGTATTT. Translating it yields CATWDGELGKKIKVF.

This chain connects TRGV5 to TRGJ1 or TRGJ2. The CDR3 runs to 14 residues. After removal of 0 bases from V and 6 bases from J, the junction contained 8 bases not matched to a gene. In germline, CDR1 is VINAFY, CDR2 YDVSNSKD. The DNA of the CDR3 is TGTGCCACCTGGGACAGGCCGTACCCTTATAAGAAACTCTTT. Translation: CATWDRPYPYKKLF.

The rearrangement links TRGV4 to TRGJP1. The J segment lost 5 bases and the V segment lost 4 bases, leaving 4 bases of the junction unmatched. In germline, CDR1 is EGSTGY, CDR2 YDSYTSSV. The CDR3 has 13 residues. In DNA form, the CDR3 reads TGTGCCACCTGGGAACAAACTGGTTGGTTCAAGATATTT. Protein sequence: CATWEQTGWFKIF.

With regard to this clone: Other DNA sequences in this specimen translate into the identical CDR3. V usage is TRGV5 and J usage is TRGJ1 or TRGJ2. The V and J ends lost 0 bases and 5 bases, in that order; junction bases with no gene match: 7. Germline V gene data show CDR1 as VINAFY and CDR2 as YDVSNSKD. The CDR3 spans 14 residues. The chain's CDR3 is CATWDRPENYKKLF. Here the CDR3 DNA reads TGTGCCACCTGGGACAGGCCAGAGAATTATAAGAAACTCTTT.

This clone was observed a handful of times. The J gene is TRGJ1 or TRGJ2, the V gene TRGV4. Germline-derived CDR1 and CDR2 are EGSTGY and YDSYTSSV. CDR3 size: 14 residues. V shed 6 bases, J shed 4 bases, and the junction held 12 bases outside the gene matches. The CDR3 DNA reads as TGTGCCACCTGGCACCCTGAACCATATTATAAGAAACTCTTT. This codes for CATWHPEPYYKKLF.

About this clone: This clone may be a read error of a much larger clone one base away. Other nucleotide sequences in the sample specify the same CDR3. The chain links TRGV5 to TRGJ1 or TRGJ2. Germline V gene lookup returns CDR1 VINAFY and CDR2 YDVSNSKD. V gave up 0 bases and J gave up 7 bases; unmatched junction bases: 3. The CDR3 runs to 12 residues. CDR3 sequence (DNA): TGTGCCACCTGGGACAGGGGGTATAAGAAACTCTTT. Amino acid sequence: CATWDRGYKKLF.

Turning to this clone: The identical CDR3 is also encoded by other nucleotide sequences in the sample. The V and J genes are TRGV4 and TRGJ1 or TRGJ2. The CDR3 totals 13 residues. With V trimmed by 0 bases and J by 4 bases, 3 bases remained unmatched. Germline CDR1 reads EGSTGY; CDR2 reads YDSYTSSV. The CDR3 nucleotides are TGTGCCACCTGGGATGGGCGGTATTATAAGAAACTCTTT. This gives the protein CATWDGRYYKKLF.

This clone was detected only a few times. The chain links TRGV9 to TRGJ1 or TRGJ2. Germline CDR1 and CDR2: GITISATS and ISYDGTV (reference sequence). With V trimmed by 1 base and J by 0 bases, 6 bases remained unmatched. This CDR3 contains 15 residues. The CDR3 DNA is TGTGCCTTGTGGGAGGTCGGGTCGAATTATTATAAGAAACTCTTT. Its translation: CALWEVGSNYYKKLF.